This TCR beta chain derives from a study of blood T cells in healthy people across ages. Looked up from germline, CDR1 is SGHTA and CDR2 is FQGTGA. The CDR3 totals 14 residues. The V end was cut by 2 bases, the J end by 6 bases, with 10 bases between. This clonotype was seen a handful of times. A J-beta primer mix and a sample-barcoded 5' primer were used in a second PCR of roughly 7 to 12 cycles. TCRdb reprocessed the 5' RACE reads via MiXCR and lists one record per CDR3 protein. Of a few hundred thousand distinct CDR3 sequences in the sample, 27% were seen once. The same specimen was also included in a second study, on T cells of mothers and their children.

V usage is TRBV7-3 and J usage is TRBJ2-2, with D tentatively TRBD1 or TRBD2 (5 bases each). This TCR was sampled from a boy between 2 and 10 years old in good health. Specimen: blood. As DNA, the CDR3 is TGTGCCAGCAGCTTAGTGGGGGTACCCGGGGAGCTGTTTTTT. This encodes CASSLVGVPGELFF.